These 5 T cell receptor beta chains were all obtained from the same sample, sequenced in a study of T cells after yellow fever vaccination. From the 5' RACE reads, TCRdb called clonotypes with MiXCR, one entry per CDR3 protein. Of 120,000 or so distinct CDR3 sequences in the sample, nearly 15% were seen once. Sequencing was performed on CD8+ T cells sorted from PBMCs, taken 5 days after the yellow fever booster vaccination. Receptors originate from a man between 18 and 35 years old who received the YFV17D yellow fever vaccine.

This clonotype was counted ten times or more. The rearrangement uses TRBV4-1 and TRBJ2-1; no definite D call. V gave up 5 bases and J gave up 0 bases, with 17 bases separating them. Germline V lookup: CDR1 MGHRA, CDR2 YSYEKL. The CDR3 has 17 amino acids. The CDR3 DNA follows: TGCGCCAGCAGCAAGTTCCCCCTTGGGGACTCCTACAATGAGCAGTTCTTC. Protein: CASSKFPLGDSYNEQFF.

The chain recombines TRBV7-9 with TRBJ1-2; D gene uncertain. V gave up 5 bases and J gave up 0 bases, with 10 bases separating them. The CDR3 runs 14 residues. The germline CDR1 and CDR2 sequences are SEHNR and FQNEAQ (reference sequence). The CDR3: CASSRTGTNYGYTF. In nucleotides, the CDR3 is TGTGCCAGCAGCCGGACGGGAACTAACTATGGCTACACCTTC.

This clonotype was detected only a few times. This chain connects TRBV7-2 to TRBJ1-1, with unresolved D. Trimming shortened V by 3 bases and J by 3 bases, and 14 bases separated the two germline ends. CDR3 length equals 15 residues. The V gene's germline CDR1 is SGHTA and CDR2 FQGNSA. The DNA for the CDR3 is TGTGCCAGCAGCTTTTCCCCCGTTGTGGACACTGAAGCTTTCTTT. Amino acid sequence: CASSFSPVVDTEAFF. Full variable domain (rest looked up from reference TRBV7-2 and TRBJ1-1): GAGVSQSPSNKVTEKGKDVELRCDPISGHTALYWYRQSLGQGLEFLIYFQGNSAPDKSGLPSDRFSAERTGGSVSTLTIQRTQQEDSAVYLCASSFSPVVDTEAFFGQGTRLTVV.

This clonotype was found a few times. The chain combines TRBV27 with TRBJ1-2, with D unresolved. V dropped 3 bases and J dropped 0 bases, with 11 bases sitting between them. The CDR3 is 15 amino acids. Germline-derived CDR1 and CDR2 are MNHEY and SMNVEV (reference sequence). CDR3 amino acids: CASSFRPATNYGYTF. The CDR3 DNA is TGTGCCAGCAGTTTCAGGCCAGCTACTAACTATGGCTACACCTTC.

This chain connects TRBV25-1 to TRBJ2-1; 9 bases are shared with TRBD2. Unmatched junction bases numbered 5, after V lost 3 bases and J lost 5 bases. This CDR3 region has 15 residues. CDR1 is MGHDK, CDR2 SYGVNS, per germline. The DNA of the CDR3 is TGTGCCAGCAGTGATGTCCAGCGGGGGGACAATGAGCAGTTCTTC. Amino acid sequence: CASSDVQRGDNEQFF.